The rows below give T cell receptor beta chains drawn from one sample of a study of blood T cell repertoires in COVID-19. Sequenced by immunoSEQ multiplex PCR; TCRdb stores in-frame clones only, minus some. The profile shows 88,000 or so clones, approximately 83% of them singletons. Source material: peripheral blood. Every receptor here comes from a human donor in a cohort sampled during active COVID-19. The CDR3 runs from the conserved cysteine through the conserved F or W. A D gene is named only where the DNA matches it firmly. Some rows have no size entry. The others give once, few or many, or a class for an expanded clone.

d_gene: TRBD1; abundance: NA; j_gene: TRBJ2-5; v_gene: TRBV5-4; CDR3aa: CASSLGDRKETQYF; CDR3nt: TGTGCCAGCAGCTTGGGGGACAGAAAAGAGACCCAGTACTTC
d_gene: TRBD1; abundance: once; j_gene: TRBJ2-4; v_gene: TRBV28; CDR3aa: CASSWTGQGAKNIQYF; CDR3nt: TGTGCCAGCAGTTGGACAGGCCAAGGGGCCAAAAACATTCAGTACTTC
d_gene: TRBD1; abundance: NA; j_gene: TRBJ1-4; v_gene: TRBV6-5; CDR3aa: CASSYRQGATYEKLFF; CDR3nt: TGTGCCAGCAGTTACCGACAGGGGGCGACTTATGAAAAACTGTTTTTT
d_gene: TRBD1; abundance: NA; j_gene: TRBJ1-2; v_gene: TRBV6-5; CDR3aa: CASKQGVNYGYTF; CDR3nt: TGTGCCAGCAAGCAGGGGGTTAACTATGGCTACACCTTC
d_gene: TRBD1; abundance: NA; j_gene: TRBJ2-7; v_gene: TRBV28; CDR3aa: CATSLTGIMYEQYF; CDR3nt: TGTGCCACCTCTTTGACAGGGATCATGTACGAGCAGTACTTC
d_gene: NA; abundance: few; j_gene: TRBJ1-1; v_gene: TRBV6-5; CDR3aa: CASLPRQGGGTEAFF; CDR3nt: TGTGCCAGCCTCCCCCGCCAGGGAGGGGGCACTGAAGCTTTCTTT
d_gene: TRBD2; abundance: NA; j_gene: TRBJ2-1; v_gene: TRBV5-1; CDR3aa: CASSLAGGAGGPPSYNEQFF; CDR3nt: TGCGCCAGCAGCTTGGCCGGTGGGGCGGGAGGGCCCCCCTCCTACAATGAGCAGTTCTTC
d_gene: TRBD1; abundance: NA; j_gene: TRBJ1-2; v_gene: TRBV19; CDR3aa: CASSPPGQGFNGYTF; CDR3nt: TGTGCCAGTAGTCCTCCGGGACAGGGGTTTAATGGCTACACCTTC
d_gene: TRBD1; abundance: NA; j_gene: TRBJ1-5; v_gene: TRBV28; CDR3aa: CASTPLAGQGYQPQHF; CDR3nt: TGTGCCAGCACCCCCTTGGCGGGACAGGGCTATCAGCCCCAGCATTTT
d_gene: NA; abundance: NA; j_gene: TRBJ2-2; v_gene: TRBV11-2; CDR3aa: CASTSRRGGPNTGELFF; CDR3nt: TGTGCCAGCACCTCTCGGAGGGGGGGCCCGAACACCGGGGAGCTGTTTTTT
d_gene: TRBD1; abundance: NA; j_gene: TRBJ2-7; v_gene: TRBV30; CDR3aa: CAWSTQGANEQYF; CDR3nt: TGTGCCTGGAGTACACAGGGGGCCAACGAGCAGTACTTC
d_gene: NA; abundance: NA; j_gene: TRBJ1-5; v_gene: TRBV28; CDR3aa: CASSFRGADQPQHF; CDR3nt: TGTGCCAGCAGTTTTCGGGGGGCTGATCAGCCCCAGCATTTT
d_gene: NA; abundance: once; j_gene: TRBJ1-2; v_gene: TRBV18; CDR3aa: CASSPLGGTGQAPFYGYTF; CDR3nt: TGTGCCAGCTCACCACTTGGGGGGACGGGGCAGGCCCCGTTCTATGGCTACACCTTC
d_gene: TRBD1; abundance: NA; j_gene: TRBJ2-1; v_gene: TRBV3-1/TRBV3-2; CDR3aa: CASSPGQGRYNEQFF; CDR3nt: TGTGCCAGCAGCCCCGGACAGGGACGGTACAATGAGCAGTTCTTC
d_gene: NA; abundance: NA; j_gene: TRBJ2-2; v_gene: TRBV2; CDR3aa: CASFEGGRGELFF; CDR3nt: TGTGCCAGCTTTGAGGGGGGGCGCGGGGAGCTGTTTTTT
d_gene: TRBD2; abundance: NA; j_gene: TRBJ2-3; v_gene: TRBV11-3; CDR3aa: CASSSGLGSLSTDTQYF; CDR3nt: TGTGCCAGCAGCTCGGGACTAGGATCCCTTAGCACAGATACGCAGTATTTT
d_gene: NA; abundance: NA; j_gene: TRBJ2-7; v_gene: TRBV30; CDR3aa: CAWSVGRTHEQYF; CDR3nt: TGTGCCTGGAGTGTTGGCCGAACACACGAGCAGTACTTC
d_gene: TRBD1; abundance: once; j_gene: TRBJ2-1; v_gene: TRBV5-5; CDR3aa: CASTLPGQGNEQFF; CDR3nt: TGTGCCAGCACGTTACCCGGACAGGGAAATGAGCAGTTCTTC
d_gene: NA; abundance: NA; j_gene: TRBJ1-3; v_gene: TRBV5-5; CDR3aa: CASTTGGVDTIYF; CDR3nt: TGTGCCAGCACCACTGGGGGGGTCGACACCATATATTTT
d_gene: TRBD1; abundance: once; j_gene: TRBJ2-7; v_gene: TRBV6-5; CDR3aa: CAIPKTGVGYEQYF; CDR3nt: TGTGCCATCCCTAAGACAGGGGTAGGGTACGAGCAGTACTTC
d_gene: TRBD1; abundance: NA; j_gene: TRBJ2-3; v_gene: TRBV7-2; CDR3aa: CASSEGTGYTSTDTQYF; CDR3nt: TGTGCCAGCAGCGAAGGGACAGGCTATACTAGCACAGATACGCAGTATTTT
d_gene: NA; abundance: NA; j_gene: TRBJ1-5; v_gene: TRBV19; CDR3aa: CASSIDLKGLSNQPQHF; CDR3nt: TGTGCCAGTAGTATAGACCTGAAGGGGCTTAGCAATCAGCCCCAGCATTTT
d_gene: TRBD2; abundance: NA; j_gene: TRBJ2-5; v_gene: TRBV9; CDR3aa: CASSVGIAGETQYF; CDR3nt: TGTGCCAGCAGCGTAGGGATAGCGGGGGAGACCCAGTACTTC
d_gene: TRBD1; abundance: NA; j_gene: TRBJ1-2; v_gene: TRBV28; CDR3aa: CASSTGEGYGYTF; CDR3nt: TGTGCCAGCAGCACAGGGGAAGGCTATGGCTACACCTTC
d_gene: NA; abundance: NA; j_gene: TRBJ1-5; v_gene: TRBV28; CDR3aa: CASSDISKRGDQPQHF; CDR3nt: TGTGCCAGCAGCGACATTTCCAAACGGGGAGATCAGCCCCAGCATTTT
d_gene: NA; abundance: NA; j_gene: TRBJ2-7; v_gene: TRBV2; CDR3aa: CASRATYEQYF; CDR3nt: TGTGCCAGCAGGGCCACCTACGAGCAGTACTTC
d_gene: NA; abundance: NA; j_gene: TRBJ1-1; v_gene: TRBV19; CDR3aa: CASSIARNTEAFF; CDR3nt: TGTGCCAGTAGTATTGCCAGGAACACTGAAGCTTTCTTT
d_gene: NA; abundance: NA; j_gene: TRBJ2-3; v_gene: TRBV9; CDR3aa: CASSVGGDTRTDTQYF; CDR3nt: TGTGCCAGCAGCGTAGGAGGGGACACCCGCACAGATACGCAGTATTTT
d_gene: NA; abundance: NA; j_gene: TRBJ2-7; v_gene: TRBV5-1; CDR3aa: CASSLAEQPYEQYF; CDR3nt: TGCGCCAGCAGCTTGGCCGAACAGCCCTACGAGCAGTACTTC
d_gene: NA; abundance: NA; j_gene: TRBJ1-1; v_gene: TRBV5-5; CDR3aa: CASSLLGRETTEAFF; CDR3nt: TGTGCCAGCAGCTTGCTGGGGAGGGAGACCACTGAAGCTTTCTTT
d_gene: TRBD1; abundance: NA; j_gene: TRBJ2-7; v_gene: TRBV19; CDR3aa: CASSRNRGPSAYEQYF; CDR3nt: TGTGCCAGTAGTCGGAACAGGGGGCCCTCCGCCTACGAGCAGTACTTC
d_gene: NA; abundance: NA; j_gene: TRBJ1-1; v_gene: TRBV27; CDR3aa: CASSFREVDTEAFF; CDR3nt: TGTGCCAGCAGTTTTCGGGAGGTTGACACTGAAGCTTTCTTT
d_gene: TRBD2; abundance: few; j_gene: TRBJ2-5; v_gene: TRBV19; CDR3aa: CASSIGTSEETQYF; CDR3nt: TGTGCCAGTAGTATCGGTACTAGCGAGGAGACCCAGTACTTC
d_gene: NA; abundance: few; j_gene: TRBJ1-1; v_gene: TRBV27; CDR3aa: CASSSYRVKNTEAFF; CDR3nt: TGTGCCAGCAGTTCCTACAGGGTGAAGAACACTGAAGCTTTCTTT
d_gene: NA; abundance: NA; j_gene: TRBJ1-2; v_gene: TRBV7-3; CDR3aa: CASSFDSNYGYTF; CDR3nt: TGTGCCAGCAGCTTCGACAGTAACTATGGCTACACCTTC